The entry below gives a single T cell receptor (beta chain) sequence along with its context. This specimen comes from a study of human T cells and chemical hapten exposure. Whole-study context: DPC at 0.01% went onto the upper back in patch tests, read at 6 days.

Time point specified: pre-sensitization, week 0. Treatment specified: therapeutic diphenylcyclopropenone sensitization with weekly scalp DPC. J lost 2 bases, V lost 3 bases, and 7 bases had no gene match. Germline CDR1 reads SGDLS; CDR2 reads YYNGEE. The CDR3 consists of 15 residues. TCRdb re-analysed the RACE reads in MiXCR, keeping a single row per CDR3 protein. Among around 330,000 distinct CDR3 sequences listed, about 5.4% were seen once. The receptor was isolated from a woman aged 18-29 years with alopecia areata. Some clones in this sample may be carry-over from other donors' samples. The genes are TRBV9 and TRBJ2-5; 7 bases map to TRBD1. Sequencing used whole blood, obtained in connection with sensitization to the hapten diphenylcyclopropenone (DPC). CDR3: CASSARRGLQETQYF. The DNA for the CDR3 is TGTGCCAGCAGCGCCCGAAGGGGGCTGCAAGAGACCCAGTACTTC.